This entry lists 19 T cell receptor beta chains sequenced from one sample in a study of blood T cell repertoires in COVID-19. Produced via immunoSEQ multiplex PCR; TCRdb's table is partial and in-frame only. This table holds tens of thousands of clones, roughly 80% found once. Sequencing was done on a sample of peripheral blood. These TCRs come from a woman in her sixties or seventies with acute or convalescent COVID-19.

The J gene is TRBJ1-4, the V gene TRBV30; D uncertain. Germline CDR1 is GTSNPN and CDR2 is SVGIG (reference sequence). This CDR3 has 12 amino acids. V lost 3 bases and J 4 bases, leaving 6 bases between the germline ends. The CDR3 sequence: CAWRQDNEKLFF. Here the CDR3 DNA reads TGTGCCTGGAGGCAGGATAATGAAAAACTGTTTTTT.

The CDR3 loop is CASSMTGLDEQYV. DNA of the CDR3: TGTGCCAGCAGCATGACAGGACTAGACGAGCAGTACGTC. The chain is built from TRBV5-4 and TRBJ2-7; D is possibly TRBD2 (7 bases). The CDR3 has 13 amino acids. Trimming took 4 bases from V and 5 from J, leaving 13 bases between them. The germline V gene encodes CDR1 SGHNT and CDR2 YYREEE (reference sequence).

J is TRBJ2-5 and V is TRBV29-1, with D possibly matching TRBD2 (6 bases). CDR1 SQVTM and CDR2 ANQGSEA come from the germline V gene. CDR3 length: 13 amino acids. Trimming took off 1 base at V and 1 base at J, with 7 bases between the two ends. The CDR3 here is CSVEGRAQETQYF. CDR3 bases: TGCAGCGTTGAAGGGAGGGCCCAAGAGACCCAGTACTTC.

This sequence joins TRBV5-1 and TRBJ2-2; TRBD1 matches 7 bases. The CDR3 loop spans 16 amino acids. From germline, CDR1 is SGHRS and CDR2 YFSETQ. V was pared by 3 bases and J by 0 bases, with 5 bases of the junction left unmatched. CDR3 in amino acids: CASSWATGANTGELFF. In nucleotides, the CDR3 is TGCGCCAGCAGCTGGGCCACAGGGGCGAACACCGGGGAGCTGTTTTTT.

This chain uses TRBV10-3 with TRBJ1-2; 10 nucleotides align to TRBD1. The germline gives CDR1 ENHRY, CDR2 SYGVKD. The CDR3 sequence is 15 residues long. With 0 bases clipped from V and 6 bases from J, the junction kept 4 bases outside the gene matches. The DNA of the CDR3 is TGTGCCATCAGTGAGTCCGCGGGACAGGGGAATGGCTACACCTTC. Translated, it gives CAISESAGQGNGYTF.

In its sample, this clone was seen once. The chain uses TRBV6-5 and TRBJ2-7; 8 bases match TRBD1. The CDR3 contains 13 residues. The germline CDR1 and CDR2 sequences are MNHEY and SVGAGI. V dropped 0 bases and J dropped 6; count of bases not matched to a gene: 1. CDR3: CASSYSTGGEQYF. The CDR3 DNA is TGTGCCAGCAGTTACTCAACAGGGGGCGAGCAGTACTTC.

As to this clone: At one of its ends the junction is not consistent with the germline gene, which may arise from a read error. The chain recombines TRBV7-7 with TRBJ2-2; tentative D call: TRBD1 (5 bases). There are 15 residues in the CDR3. The germline V gene encodes CDR1 SSHAT and CDR2 FNYEAQ (reference sequence). This chain's CDR3 is CASSSRTSNTGELFF. CDR3 DNA: TGTGCTAGCAGCTCCCGGACATCGAACACCGGGGAGCTGTTTTTT.

The sample holds a few counts of this clone. This chain links TRBV2 with TRBJ2-3; 12 nucleotides agree with TRBD1. The CDR3 covers 14 residues. V gave up 8 bases and J gave up 5 bases; unmatched junction bases: 5. CDR1 is SNHLY, CDR2 FYNNEI, per germline. This CDR3 is CASSGDRGRDTQYF. The CDR3 DNA reads as TGTGCCAGCTCCGGGGACAGGGGGCGAGATACGCAGTATTTT.

This clone was detected only a few times. The chain is built from TRBV5-4 and TRBJ2-5, with a possible D match to TRBD2 (5 bases). V was clipped by 6 bases and J by 1 base, with 13 bases between them. The CDR3 covers 14 residues. CDR1 is SGHNT and CDR2 is YYREEE in the germline V gene (reference sequence). CDR3 region: CASNQASGQETQYF. CDR3 bases: TGTGCCAGCAACCAGGCCAGCGGCCAAGAGACCCAGTACTTC.

The table lists this clone with a count of one. The rearrangement links TRBV7-2 to TRBJ2-5, with 7 bases matching TRBD1. The germline V gene has CDR1 SGHTA and CDR2 FQGNSA. This CDR3 is built from 16 residues. V shed 5 bases, J shed 2 bases, and the junction held 11 bases outside the gene matches. The CDR3: CASSPRTTGRQETQYF. The CDR3 region has the DNA TGTGCCAGCAGCCCCAGAACGACAGGGCGGCAAGAGACCCAGTACTTC.

The V and J genes are TRBV6-5 and TRBJ1-2; a weak D match, TRBD1 (6 bases). CDR3 size: 13 residues. Trimming took 6 bases from V and 8 from J, leaving 16 bases between them. Looked up from germline, CDR1 is MNHEY and CDR2 is SVGAGI. In DNA form, the CDR3 reads TGTGCCAGCAGAGTAACAGGGATTCGAGGCTACACCTTC. The encoded protein is CASRVTGIRGYTF.

This clone was seen more than once but under ten times. The rearrangement links TRBV5-4 to TRBJ1-1; a possible D gene is TRBD1 (5 bases). The germline gives CDR1 SGHNT, CDR2 YYREEE (reference sequence). This CDR3 is built from 12 residues. The V end lost 4 bases, the J end lost 3 bases, and 7 bases lay between the germline ends. CDR3 region: CASSMTDTEAFF. CDR3 sequence (DNA): TGTGCCAGCAGCATGACAGACACTGAAGCTTTCTTT.

The chain uses TRBV6-6 and TRBJ2-2; D not certain. The CDR3 has 12 amino acids. The V end was cut by 6 bases, the J end by 5 bases, with 7 bases between. Germline CDR1 and CDR2: MNHNY and SVGAGI (reference sequence). The CDR3 protein is CASSPPTGELFF. In nucleotides, the CDR3 is TGTGCCAGCAGCCCCCCAACCGGGGAGCTGTTTTTT.

V is TRBV4-3 and J is TRBJ1-2; the match to TRBD1 covers 8 bases. V lost 5 bases and J lost 4; bases outside the gene matches: 9. The CDR3 is 15 amino acids. The germline CDR1 and CDR2 sequences are LGHNA and YSLEER. The CDR3 coding sequence is TGCGCCAGCAGCGCCCGGACAGGGAGCTCCTATGGCTACACCTTC. This sequence encodes CASSARTGSSYGYTF.

The J gene is TRBJ2-5, the V gene TRBV15; 10 bases fit TRBD1. In germline, CDR1 is LNHNV, CDR2 YYDKDF (reference sequence). This CDR3 is built from 19 residues. Unmatched junction bases numbered 16, after V lost 3 bases and J lost 3 bases. The chain's CDR3 is CATSRYGTGALLHEETQYF. The CDR3 nucleotides read TGTGCCACCAGCAGGTATGGGACAGGGGCGTTACTCCATGAAGAGACCCAGTACTTC. Full variable domain (remainder filled in from reference TRBV15 and TRBJ2-5): DAMVIQNPRYQVTQFGKPVTLSCSQTLNHNVMYWYQQKSSQAPKLLFHYYDKDFNNEADTPDNFQSRRPNTSFCFLDIRSPGLGDTAMYLCATSRYGTGALLHEETQYFGPGTRLLVL.

This chain links TRBV3-1 (or the pseudogene TRBV3-2) with TRBJ1-5; D is ambiguous. V was cut by 0 bases and J by 5 bases, with 14 bases left in between. Germline V gives CDR1 LGHDT, CDR2 YNNKEL (reference sequence). The CDR3 has 16 residues. CDR3 nucleotide sequence: TGTGCCAGCAGCCAAGACAGTTCAGGTCGTCATCAGCCCCAGCATTTT. Amino acids: CASSQDSSGRHQPQHF.

The gene calls are TRBV7-6 and TRBJ2-3; perhaps TRBD1 as D (6 bases). The CDR3 covers 12 residues. V was clipped by 4 bases and J by 4 bases, with 6 bases between them. CDR1 is SGHVS, CDR2 FNYEAQ, per germline. The CDR3: CASSYRADTQYF. The CDR3 nucleotides read TGTGCCAGCAGCTACAGGGCAGATACGCAGTATTTT.

This clone appeared a few times. The chain combines TRBV11-3 with TRBJ2-2; 7 bases align to TRBD1. Germline V gene lookup returns CDR1 SGHNT and CDR2 YENEEA. The CDR3 sequence is 17 residues long. With V trimmed by 0 bases and J by 0 bases, 4 bases remained unmatched. The CDR3 DNA sequence: TGTGCCAGCAGCTTAGATCTGGGGACAGCGAACACCGGGGAGCTGTTTTTT. Amino acids: CASSLDLGTANTGELFF.

A single count supports this clone. The chain is built from TRBV4-3 and TRBJ1-2; D possibly corresponds to TRBD1 (6 bases). Trimming removed 1 base from V and 7 bases from J, with 16 bases in between. This CDR3 spans 15 amino acids. Germline V gene sequence: CDR1 LGHNA, CDR2 YSLEER. DNA for the CDR3: TGCGCCAGCAGCCAAGTATGGCAGGGGCCAGGTGGCTACACCTTC. Protein sequence: CASSQVWQGPGGYTF.